This TCR beta chain was found in a study of shared T cell receptors in the human thymus. Profiled with immunoSEQ multiplex PCR; TCRdb holds only in-frame clones, not every one. The top ten clones hold 0.0094% of a sample with hundreds of thousands of clones, about 90% of them seen once. The CDR3 spans 13 residues. Looked up from germline, CDR1 is LNHNV and CDR2 is YYDKDF (reference sequence). Between the trimmed V and J ends, which lost 8 bases and 3 bases, there was a span of 14 bases. A further study also used this sample, focusing on human thymus T cells. As that report states: The study used thymus tissue resected during corrective heart surgery. Biased V and J segment usage appeared in thymus and peripheral blood.

Material for sequencing was thymocytes. The TCR sequence derives from a boy younger than two with a congenital heart defect. This chain joins TRBV15 and TRBJ2-7; tentative D call: TRBD2 (7 bases). The CDR3 sequence is CATVPGEGYEQYF. In DNA, the CDR3 is TGTGCCACCGTCCCAGGGGAGGGCTACGAGCAGTACTTC.